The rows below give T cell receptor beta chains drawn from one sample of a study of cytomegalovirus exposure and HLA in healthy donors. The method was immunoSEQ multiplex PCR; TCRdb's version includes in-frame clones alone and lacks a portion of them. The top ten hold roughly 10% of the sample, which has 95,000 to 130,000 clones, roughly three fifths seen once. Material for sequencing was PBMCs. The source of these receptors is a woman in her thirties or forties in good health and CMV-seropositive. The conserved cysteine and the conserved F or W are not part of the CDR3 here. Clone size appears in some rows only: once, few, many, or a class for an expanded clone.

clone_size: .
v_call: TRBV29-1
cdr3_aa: SVEEREDSNTGELF

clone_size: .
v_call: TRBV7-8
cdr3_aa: ASSQQSRGRCTGELF

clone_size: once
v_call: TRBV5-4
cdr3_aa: ASSLEAGAAPP

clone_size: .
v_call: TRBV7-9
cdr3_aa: ASSLRRDYYNEQF

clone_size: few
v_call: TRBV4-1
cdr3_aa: ASSQVSGTRNEQF

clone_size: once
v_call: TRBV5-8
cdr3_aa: ASRKKTGYSYEQY

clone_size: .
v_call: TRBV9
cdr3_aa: ASSVTDEAYEQY

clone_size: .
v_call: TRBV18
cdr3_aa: ASSPAPSGAPYNEQF

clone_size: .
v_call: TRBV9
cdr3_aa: ASSVGTIQETQY

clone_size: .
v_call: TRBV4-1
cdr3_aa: ASSHTAAETLNQPQH

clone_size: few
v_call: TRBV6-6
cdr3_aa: ASRDYRGVYEQY

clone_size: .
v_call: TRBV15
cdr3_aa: ATSSGLADNYGYT

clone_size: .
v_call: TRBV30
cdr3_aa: AWRRGQGVTGELF

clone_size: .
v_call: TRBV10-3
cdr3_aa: AISKIAEETQY

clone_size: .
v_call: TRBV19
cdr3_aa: ATRDSGSPTDTQY

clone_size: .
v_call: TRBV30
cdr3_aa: AWSVLQNTEAF